Each of the 5 T cell receptor beta chains below was sequenced from the same sample in a study of T cells in Graves' hyperthyroidism and ophthalmopathy. From RNA transcripts, TCR beta CDR3 regions were amplified. HTBI primers drove first-round RT-PCR of the TCR CDR3. Using its own MiXCR run on the multiplex PCR reads, TCRdb lists one record per CDR3 protein. The sample has 500,000 to 800,000 distinct CDR3 sequences; less than 45% are singletons. Sequencing was carried out using peripheral blood or thyroid tissue (not recorded which). These receptors came from an adult man with Graves' disease, either hyperthyroidism or ophthalmopathy (not recorded which).

This clonotype was observed a handful of times. The rearrangement links TRBV11-2 to TRBJ2-6; 14 positions match TRBD2. Germline assignment: CDR1 SGHAT and CDR2 FQNNGV. The CDR3 length is 18 residues. The V gene end was trimmed by 1 base and the J gene end by 3 bases; junction bases not matched to a gene: 2. CDR3 coding DNA: TGTGCCAGCAGCTTAGCGGGACTAGCGGGAGTTGGGGCCAACGTCCTGACTTTC. Translation: CASSLAGLAGVGANVLTF. Together with reference TRBV11-2 and TRBJ2-6, the CDR3 gives the full variable domain: EAGVAQSPRYKIIEKRQSVAFWCNPISGHATLYWYQQILGQGPKLLIQFQNNGVVDDSQLPKDRFSAERLKGVDSTLKIQPAKLEDSAVYLCASSLAGLAGVGANVLTFGAGSRLTVL.

The V call is TRBV5-1, the J call TRBJ2-5; 16 bases map to TRBD2. The CDR3 is 19 amino acids. CDR1 and CDR2 from the germline V gene are SGHRS and YFSETQ. V gave up 4 bases and J gave up 4 bases; unmatched junction bases: 13. The CDR3 coding sequence is TGCGCCAGCAGCAATACAGGGGGACTAGCGGGGGGGCTGGCAGAGACCCAGTACTTC. Amino acids: CASSNTGGLAGGLAETQYF.

As to this clonotype: At one boundary the junction diverges from the germline segment, which might be a read error. The rearrangement joins TRBV7-6 to TRBJ1-3; no reliable D call. The CDR3 consists of 15 residues. The germline V gene encodes CDR1 SGHVS and CDR2 FNYEAQ. The CDR3 bases are TGTGCCAGCAGCTTAGGAGGGCTCTCTGGAAACATCATATATTTT. This codes for CASSLGGLSGNIIYF.

The V gene is TRBV20-1, the J gene TRBJ2-5; D is perhaps TRBD1 (8 bases). Trimming pared 3 bases from V and 5 bases from J, leaving 19 bases between. Per germline, CDR1 DFQATT and CDR2 SNEGSKA (reference sequence). The length of the CDR3 is 15 residues. As DNA, the CDR3 is TGCAGTGCTAGTAGGGCCACAGGGGGAGGGGAGACCCAGTACTTC. The encoded protein is CSASRATGGGETQYF.

This clonotype was seen repeatedly, ten times or more. The rearrangement links TRBV10-3 to TRBJ1-2; D gene uncertain. The V end lost 5 bases, the J end lost 8 bases, and 12 bases lay between the germline ends. Germline CDR1 reads ENHRY; CDR2 reads SYGVKD. The CDR3 contains 12 residues. CDR3 DNA sequence: TGTGCCATCAGTAGGACCGGAGAGGGCTACACCTTC. It yields the protein CAISRTGEGYTF.